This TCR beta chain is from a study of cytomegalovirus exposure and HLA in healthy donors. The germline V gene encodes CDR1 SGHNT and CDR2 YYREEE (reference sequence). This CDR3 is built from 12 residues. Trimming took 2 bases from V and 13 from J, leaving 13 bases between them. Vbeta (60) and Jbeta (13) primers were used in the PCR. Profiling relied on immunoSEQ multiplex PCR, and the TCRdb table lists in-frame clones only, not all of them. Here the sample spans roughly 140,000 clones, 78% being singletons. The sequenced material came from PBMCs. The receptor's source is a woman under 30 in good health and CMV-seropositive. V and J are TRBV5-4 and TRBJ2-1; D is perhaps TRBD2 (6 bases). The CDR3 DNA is TGTGCCAGCAGCTTTGGGCCCACTAGCCAGTTCTTC. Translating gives CASSFGPTSQFF.